This T cell receptor beta chain originates from a study of cytomegalovirus exposure and HLA in healthy donors. About this clone itself: The antigen is undetermined.

The PCR ran on 60 Vbeta and 13 Jbeta primers. This table comes from immunoSEQ multiplex PCR, and its TCRdb copy is limited to in-frame clones, with some not included. The top ten hold approximately 1% of the sample, which has 130,000 to 150,000 clones, over 70% seen once. Germline CDR1 LNHNV, CDR2 YYDKDF (reference sequence). The CDR3 has 15 residues. V shed 3 bases, J shed 3 bases, and the junction held 6 bases outside the gene matches. Study results and caveats: A later analysis found most CMV-associated TCR beta chains apparently HLA-restricted. The study put some 150 TCR beta chains on its list as cytomegalovirus-associated. Specific recognition of CMV antigens was confirmed in vitro for a few chains (all CMV-associated). Another analysis was done later, and it associated roughly 15,000 TCR beta sequences with HLA alleles at 0.05 false discovery rate.

This clonotype was obtained from a man aged 18 to 30 in good health and CMV-seronegative. The J gene is TRBJ1-2, the V gene TRBV15; TRBD1 matches at 8 bases. The sequenced material came from PBMCs. CDR3 protein: CATSSRGPRYYGYTF. Written as DNA, the CDR3 is TGTGCCACCAGCAGCAGGGGGCCAAGATACTATGGCTACACCTTC.